This T cell receptor beta chain was sequenced during a study of T cell repertoires in cytomegalovirus infection. Across the whole study: Well-studied HLA-B-restricted CMV epitopes were used in the study alongside recently identified HLA-C-restricted ones.

TCRdb redid the calling of the reads with MiXCR, one entry per CDR3 protein. The sample has 750,000 to 900,000 distinct CDR3 sequences, roughly 29% seen once. The J segment lost 2 bases and the V segment lost 2 bases, leaving 6 bases of the junction unmatched. Germline CDR1 is SEHNR and CDR2 is FQNEAQ (reference sequence). The CDR3 has 16 amino acids. This clonotype was seen many times. The antigen is undetermined. The J gene is TRBJ1-2, the V gene TRBV7-9; TRBD1 agrees at 9 bases. The TCR was taken from a human donor in good health (CMV status not recorded). Some clones in this sample may be carry-over from other donors' samples. The specimen comprised cultured CD8+ T cells from PBMCs, sampled from culture after CMV antigen stimulation. CDR3 bases: TGTGCCAGCAGCTTATCCCCCGGGACAGGGAACTATGGCTACACCTTC. Its translation is CASSLSPGTGNYGYTF.